This entry concerns a single T cell receptor beta chain. The sample comes from a study of OX40 agonist ivuxolimab in advanced cancers. CDR3 size: 14 residues. V dropped 2 bases and J dropped 4; count of bases not matched to a gene: 3. Germline CDR1 reads SGHRS; CDR2 reads YFSETQ. Using immunoSEQ multiplex PCR, the repertoire was profiled, and TCRdb retains in-frame clones only, with some absent. This table holds some 78,000 clones, approximately 90% found once. This TCR came from an adult with an advanced solid tumor such as melanoma, head and neck, liver or kidney cancer. Sequenced here: CD4+ or CD8+ T cells sorted from blood, sampled in a trial of the OX40 agonist ivuxolimab. The chain links TRBV5-1 to TRBJ2-7; 10 nucleotides align to TRBD1. The CDR3 coding sequence is TGCGCCAGCAGCTTAGGGACAGGGGTTTACGAGCAGTACTTC. It translates to CASSLGTGVYEQYF.